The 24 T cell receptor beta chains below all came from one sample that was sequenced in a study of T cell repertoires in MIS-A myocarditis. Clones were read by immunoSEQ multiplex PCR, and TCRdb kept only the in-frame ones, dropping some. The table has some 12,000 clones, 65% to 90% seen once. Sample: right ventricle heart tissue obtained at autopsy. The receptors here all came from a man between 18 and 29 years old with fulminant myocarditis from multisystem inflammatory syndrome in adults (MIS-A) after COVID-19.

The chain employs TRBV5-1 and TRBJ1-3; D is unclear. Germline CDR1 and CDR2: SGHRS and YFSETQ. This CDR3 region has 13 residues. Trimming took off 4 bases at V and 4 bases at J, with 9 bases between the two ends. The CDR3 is CASSPDSGNTIYF. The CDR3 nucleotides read TGCGCCAGCAGCCCCGATTCAGGAAACACCATATATTTT.

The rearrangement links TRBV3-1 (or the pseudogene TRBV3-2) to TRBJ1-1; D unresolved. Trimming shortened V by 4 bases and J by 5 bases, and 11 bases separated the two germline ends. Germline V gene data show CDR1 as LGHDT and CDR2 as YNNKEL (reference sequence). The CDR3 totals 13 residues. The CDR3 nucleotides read TGTGCCAGCAGCCCCCGCGGGCGGACTGAAGCTTTCTTT. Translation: CASSPRGRTEAFF.

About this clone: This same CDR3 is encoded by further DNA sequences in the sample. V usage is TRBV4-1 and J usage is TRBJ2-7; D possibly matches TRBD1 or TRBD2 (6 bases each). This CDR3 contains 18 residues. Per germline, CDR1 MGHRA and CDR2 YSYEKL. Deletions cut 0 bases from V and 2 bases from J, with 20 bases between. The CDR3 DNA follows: TGCGCCAGCAGCCAAGATCGCGGAGGGGGTACTTTAACCTACGAGCAGTACTTC. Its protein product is CASSQDRGGGTLTYEQYF.

The DNA for the CDR3 is TGTGCCACCGCATATGGACATCGCACAGATACGCAGTATTTT. Translating it yields CATAYGHRTDTQYF. The chain combines TRBV19 with TRBJ2-3, with D possibly TRBD1 on 5 matching bases. Germline-derived CDR1 and CDR2 are LNHDA and SQIVND (reference sequence). This CDR3 has 14 residues. The ends were cut back, 10 bases at V and 1 base at J, with 15 bases in the middle.

CDR3 loop: CASSLRGGEAYEQYF. CDR3 nucleotide sequence: TGCGCCAGCAGCTTGAGAGGGGGCGAGGCCTACGAGCAGTACTTC. The V and J genes are TRBV5-1 and TRBJ2-7, with TRBD1 identical over 7 bases. Germline-derived CDR1 and CDR2 are SGHRS and YFSETQ. Unmatched junction bases numbered 6, after V lost 1 base and J lost 2 bases. The CDR3 is 15 residues long.

CDR3 in amino acids: CAISWESNTEAFF. The CDR3 DNA is TGTGCCATCAGTTGGGAGTCGAACACTGAAGCTTTCTTT. This chain joins TRBV10-3 and TRBJ1-1; no reliable D call. The CDR3 is 13 amino acids. Per germline, CDR1 ENHRY and CDR2 SYGVKD. V lost 5 bases and J lost 1, with 8 bases in between.

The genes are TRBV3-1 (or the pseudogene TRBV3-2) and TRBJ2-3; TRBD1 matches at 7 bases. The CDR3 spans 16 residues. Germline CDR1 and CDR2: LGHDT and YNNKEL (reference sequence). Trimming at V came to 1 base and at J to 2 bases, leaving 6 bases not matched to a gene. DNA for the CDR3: TGTGCCAGCAGCCAAGGGGACAGAGTTTACACAGATACGCAGTATTTT. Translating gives CASSQGDRVYTDTQYF.

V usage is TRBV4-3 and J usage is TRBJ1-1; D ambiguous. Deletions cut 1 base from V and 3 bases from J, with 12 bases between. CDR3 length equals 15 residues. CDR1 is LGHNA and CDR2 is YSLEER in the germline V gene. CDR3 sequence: CASSQVPPGHTEAFF. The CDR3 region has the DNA TGCGCCAGCAGCCAAGTCCCCCCGGGTCACACTGAAGCTTTCTTT.

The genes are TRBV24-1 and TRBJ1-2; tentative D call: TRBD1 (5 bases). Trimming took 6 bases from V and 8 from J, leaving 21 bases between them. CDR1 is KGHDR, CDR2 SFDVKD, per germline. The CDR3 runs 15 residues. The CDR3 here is CATSTHTGTLEGYTF. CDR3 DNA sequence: TGTGCCACCAGTACTCATACCGGGACGCTGGAGGGCTACACCTTC.

DNA for the CDR3: TGTGCCAGCAGTCCCAGGGGCTATGGCTACACCTTC. This gives the protein CASSPRGYGYTF. V is TRBV2 and J is TRBJ1-2; TRBD1 is a possible D gene (6 bases). Germline V gene data show CDR1 as SNHLY and CDR2 as FYNNEI. Deletions cut 5 bases from V and 4 bases from J, with 8 bases between. The CDR3 has 12 residues.

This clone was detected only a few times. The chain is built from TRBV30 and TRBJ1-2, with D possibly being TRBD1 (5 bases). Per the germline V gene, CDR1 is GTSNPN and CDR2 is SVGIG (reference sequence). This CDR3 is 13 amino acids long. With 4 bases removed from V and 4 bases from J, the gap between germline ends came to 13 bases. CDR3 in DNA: TGTGCCTGGACGACAGAACCTCTCTATGGCTACACCTTC. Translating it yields CAWTTEPLYGYTF.

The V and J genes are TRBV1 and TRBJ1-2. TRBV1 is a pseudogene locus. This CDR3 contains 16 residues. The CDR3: CTSSQDASGENYGYTF. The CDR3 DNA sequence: TGCACCAGCAGCCAAGACGCGTCCGGAGAGAACTATGGCTACACCTTC.

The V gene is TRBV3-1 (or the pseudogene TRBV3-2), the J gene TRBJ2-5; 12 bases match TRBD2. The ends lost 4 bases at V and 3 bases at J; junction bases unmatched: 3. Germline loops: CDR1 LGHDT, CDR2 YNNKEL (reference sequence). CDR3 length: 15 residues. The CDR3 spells CASSPRTSGKETQYF. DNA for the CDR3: TGTGCCAGCAGCCCACGGACTAGCGGGAAAGAGACCCAGTACTTC.

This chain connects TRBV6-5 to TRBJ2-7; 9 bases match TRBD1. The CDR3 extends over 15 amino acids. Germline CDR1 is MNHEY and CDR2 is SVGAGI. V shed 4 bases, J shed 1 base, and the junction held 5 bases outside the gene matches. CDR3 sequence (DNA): TGTGCCAGCAGTTGGGGACAGGGAGGGTCCTACGAGCAGTACTTC. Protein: CASSWGQGGSYEQYF.

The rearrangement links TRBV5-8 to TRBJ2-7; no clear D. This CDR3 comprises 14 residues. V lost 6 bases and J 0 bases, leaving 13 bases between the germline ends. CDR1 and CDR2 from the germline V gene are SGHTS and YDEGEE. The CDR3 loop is CASTFRLGSYEQYF. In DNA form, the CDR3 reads TGTGCCAGCACTTTTAGGCTGGGCTCCTACGAGCAGTACTTC.

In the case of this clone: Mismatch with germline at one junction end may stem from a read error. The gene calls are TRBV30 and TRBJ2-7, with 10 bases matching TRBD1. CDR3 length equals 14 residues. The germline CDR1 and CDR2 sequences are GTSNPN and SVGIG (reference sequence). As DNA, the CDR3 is TGTGCCTGGAGCTTGACAGGGGGCGTCGACGAGCAATACTTC. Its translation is CAWSLTGGVDEQYF. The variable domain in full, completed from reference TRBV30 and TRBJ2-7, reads SQTIHQWPATLVQPVGSPLSLECTVEGTSNPNLYWYRQAAGRGLQLLFYSVGIGQISSEVPQNLSASRPQDRQFILSSKKLLLSDSGFYLCAWSLTGGVDEQYFGPGTRLTVT.

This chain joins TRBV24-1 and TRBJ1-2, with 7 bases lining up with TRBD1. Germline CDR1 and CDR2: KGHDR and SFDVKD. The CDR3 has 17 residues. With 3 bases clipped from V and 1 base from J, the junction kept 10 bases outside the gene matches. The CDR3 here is CATSDGTGEDFNYGYTF. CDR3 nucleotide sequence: TGTGCCACCAGTGATGGTACAGGGGAGGATTTTAACTATGGCTACACCTTC.

Here the CDR3 DNA reads TGCGCCAGCAGCCAAGATAGGGTACATCGAGGGGCTTGGACTGGAAACACCATATATTTT. Translation: CASSQDRVHRGAWTGNTIYF. This rearrangement joins TRBV4-1 to TRBJ1-3; possibly TRBD1 for D (5 bases). Between the trimmed V and J ends, which lost 0 bases and 2 bases, there was a span of 23 bases. Germline lookup yields CDR1 MGHRA and CDR2 YSYEKL. CDR3 length: 20 residues.

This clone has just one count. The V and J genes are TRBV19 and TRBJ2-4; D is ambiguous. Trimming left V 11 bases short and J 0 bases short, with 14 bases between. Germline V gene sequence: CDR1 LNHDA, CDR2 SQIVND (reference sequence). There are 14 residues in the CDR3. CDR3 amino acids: CAGRWARAKNIQYF. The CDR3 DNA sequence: TGTGCCGGCCGGTGGGCGAGAGCCAAAAACATTCAGTACTTC.

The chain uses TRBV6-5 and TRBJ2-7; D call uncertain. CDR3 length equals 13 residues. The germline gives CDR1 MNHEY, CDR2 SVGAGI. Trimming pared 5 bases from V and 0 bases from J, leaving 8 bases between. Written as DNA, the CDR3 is TGTGCCAGCAGTCTCCCGGGCTCCTACGAGCAGTACTTC. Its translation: CASSLPGSYEQYF.

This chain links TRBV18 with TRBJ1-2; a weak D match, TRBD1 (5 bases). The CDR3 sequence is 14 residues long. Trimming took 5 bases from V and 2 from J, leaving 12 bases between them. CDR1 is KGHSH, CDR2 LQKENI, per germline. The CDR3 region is CASSSGTPNYGYTF. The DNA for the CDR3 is TGTGCCAGCTCATCCGGGACGCCGAACTATGGCTACACCTTC.

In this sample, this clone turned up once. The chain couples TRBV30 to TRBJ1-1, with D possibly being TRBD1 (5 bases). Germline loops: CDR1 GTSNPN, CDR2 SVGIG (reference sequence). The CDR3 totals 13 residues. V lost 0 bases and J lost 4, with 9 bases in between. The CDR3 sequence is CAWSVSQGTEAFF. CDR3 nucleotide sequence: TGTGCCTGGAGTGTATCTCAGGGCACTGAAGCTTTCTTT.

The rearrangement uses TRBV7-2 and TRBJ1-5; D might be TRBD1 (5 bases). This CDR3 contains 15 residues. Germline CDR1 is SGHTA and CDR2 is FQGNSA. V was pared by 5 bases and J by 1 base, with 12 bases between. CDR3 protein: CASSHDGGSNQPQHF. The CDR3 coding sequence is TGTGCCAGCAGCCACGATGGGGGGAGCAATCAGCCCCAGCATTTT.

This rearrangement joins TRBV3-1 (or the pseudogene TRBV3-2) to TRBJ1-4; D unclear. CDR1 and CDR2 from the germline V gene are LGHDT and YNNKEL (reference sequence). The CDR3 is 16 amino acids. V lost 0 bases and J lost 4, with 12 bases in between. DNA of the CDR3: TGTGCCAGCAGCCAAGAGCCACTGGGATTTAATGAAAAACTGTTTTTT. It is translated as CASSQEPLGFNEKLFF.